These T cell receptor beta chains were read from a single sample in a study of blood T cell repertoires in COVID-19. Sequenced by immunoSEQ multiplex PCR; TCRdb stores in-frame clones only, minus some. Of a few hundred thousand clones detected, around 88% appear once; the ten largest clones hold 0.95% to 1.5%. The specimen sequenced was peripheral blood. These receptors originate from a woman in her forties or fifties with acute or convalescent COVID-19. Both conserved end residues are part of each CDR3. A D gene is named only where the DNA matches it firmly. A row's size may be missing; if present it is once, few, many or a size class.

clone_size: NA
j_call: TRBJ2-2
v_call: TRBV7-2
d_call: NA
cdr3_nt: TGTGCCAGCAGGGGGGGTCCCGGGGAGCTGTTTTTT
cdr3_aa: CASRGGPGELFF

clone_size: NA
j_call: TRBJ2-5
v_call: TRBV5-4
d_call: TRBD2
cdr3_nt: TGTGCCAGCAGTTACAAAGCGGGGGGGGTAGAGACCCAGTACTTC
cdr3_aa: CASSYKAGGVETQYF

clone_size: NA
j_call: TRBJ1-4
v_call: TRBV13
d_call: NA
cdr3_nt: TGTGCCAGCAGCCCCACCCGGACTACCCTTGAAAAACTGTTTTTT
cdr3_aa: CASSPTRTTLEKLFF

clone_size: NA
j_call: TRBJ2-1
v_call: TRBV25-1
d_call: TRBD2
cdr3_nt: TGTGCCAGCAGTGACGTCGCGGCCGGGAGGGAGTTCTTC
cdr3_aa: CASSDVAAGREFF

clone_size: NA
j_call: TRBJ1-2
v_call: TRBV6-2/TRBV6-3
d_call: NA
cdr3_nt: TGTGCCAGCAGTTCCCTCCATGCAGCAGGTCACTACACCTTC
cdr3_aa: CASSSLHAAGHYTF

clone_size: once
j_call: TRBJ2-1
v_call: TRBV11-2
d_call: NA
cdr3_nt: TGTGCCAGCAGCCCGGGAGAGGGGAGGAATGAGCAGTTCTTC
cdr3_aa: CASSPGEGRNEQFF

clone_size: NA
j_call: TRBJ2-1
v_call: TRBV3-1/TRBV3-2
d_call: NA
cdr3_nt: TGTGCCAGCAGCCAGGGGAGGACTTACAATGAGCAGTTCTTC
cdr3_aa: CASSQGRTYNEQFF

clone_size: NA
j_call: TRBJ1-1
v_call: TRBV9
d_call: NA
cdr3_nt: TGTGCCAGCAGCTTTGGGCTGAACACTGAAGCTTTCTTT
cdr3_aa: CASSFGLNTEAFF

clone_size: NA
j_call: TRBJ2-1
v_call: TRBV29-1
d_call: NA
cdr3_nt: TGCAGCGTTCTTTCAAGAGGTCCCAGCTCCTACAATGAGCAGTTCTTC
cdr3_aa: CSVLSRGPSSYNEQFF

clone_size: NA
j_call: TRBJ2-3
v_call: TRBV2
d_call: TRBD2
cdr3_nt: TGTGCCAGCATGGGGGGGTACACAGATACGCAGTATTTT
cdr3_aa: CASMGGYTDTQYF

clone_size: once
j_call: TRBJ1-1
v_call: TRBV9
d_call: NA
cdr3_nt: TGTGCCAGCAGCGGACTCGATGTGAACACTGAAGCTTTCTTT
cdr3_aa: CASSGLDVNTEAFF

clone_size: NA
j_call: TRBJ1-1
v_call: TRBV6-5
d_call: NA
cdr3_nt: TGTGCCAGCATATTCCCTACCATGAACACTGAAGCTTTCTTT
cdr3_aa: CASIFPTMNTEAFF

clone_size: NA
j_call: TRBJ2-3
v_call: TRBV5-1
d_call: NA
cdr3_nt: TGCGCCAGCAGCCCCCTAGCAGCTACTAGCACAGATACGCAGTATTTT
cdr3_aa: CASSPLAATSTDTQYF

clone_size: NA
j_call: TRBJ1-2
v_call: TRBV10-3
d_call: NA
cdr3_nt: TGTGCCATCAGCCAGGCCCTAATGGGCTACACCTTC
cdr3_aa: CAISQALMGYTF

clone_size: NA
j_call: TRBJ1-2
v_call: TRBV23-1
d_call: TRBD1
cdr3_nt: TGCGCCAGCAGGTACAGGGGGGGCTACACCTTC
cdr3_aa: CASRYRGGYTF

clone_size: NA
j_call: TRBJ2-1
v_call: TRBV4-2
d_call: NA
cdr3_nt: TGTGCCAGCAGCCCCTGGTGGGGCAACTACAATGAGCAGTTCTTC
cdr3_aa: CASSPWWGNYNEQFF

clone_size: NA
j_call: TRBJ2-7
v_call: TRBV5-1
d_call: TRBD2
cdr3_nt: TGCGCCAGCAGCCTTCTAGCGGTAACTACCTACGAGCAGTACTTC
cdr3_aa: CASSLLAVTTYEQYF

clone_size: NA
j_call: TRBJ2-5
v_call: TRBV9
d_call: TRBD2
cdr3_nt: TGTGCCAGCAGTCCCTCTGAGGGAGGGGAAGAGACCCAGTACTTC
cdr3_aa: CASSPSEGGEETQYF

clone_size: NA
j_call: TRBJ2-3
v_call: TRBV29-1
d_call: TRBD2
cdr3_nt: TGCAGCACCCCCCTAGCGGGAGTATCTGATACGCAGTATTTT
cdr3_aa: CSTPLAGVSDTQYF

clone_size: once
j_call: TRBJ2-5
v_call: TRBV24-1
d_call: NA
cdr3_nt: TGTGCCACCAGTGATTGGTCAGGCGAGACCCAGTACTTC
cdr3_aa: CATSDWSGETQYF

clone_size: NA
j_call: TRBJ1-2
v_call: TRBV30
d_call: NA
cdr3_nt: TGTGCCTGGAAAAAAACAGAATCTAACTATGGCTACACCTTC
cdr3_aa: CAWKKTESNYGYTF

clone_size: NA
j_call: TRBJ2-4
v_call: TRBV25-1
d_call: NA
cdr3_nt: TGTGCCAGCAGTGAATCGGAGTCTTACCCCCTAAACATTCAGTACTTC
cdr3_aa: CASSESESYPLNIQYF

clone_size: NA
j_call: TRBJ2-1
v_call: TRBV30
d_call: NA
cdr3_nt: TGTGCCTGCTTAGCATACCAGGGAAAACTGTGGAATGAGCAGTTCTTC
cdr3_aa: CACLAYQGKLWNEQFF

clone_size: NA
j_call: TRBJ2-1
v_call: TRBV19
d_call: TRBD2
cdr3_nt: TGTGCCAGTCGGGGGGGAGGGACCCAAGATGTGGAGCAGTTCTTC
cdr3_aa: CASRGGGTQDVEQFF

clone_size: once
j_call: TRBJ1-2
v_call: TRBV5-1
d_call: TRBD1
cdr3_nt: TGCGCCAGCAGCTTATCCGGGACAGCGTCAGATGGCTACACCTTC
cdr3_aa: CASSLSGTASDGYTF

clone_size: NA
j_call: TRBJ2-1
v_call: TRBV20-1
d_call: NA
cdr3_nt: TGCAGTGCTAGTTATCCAGTTTTCTACAATGAGCAGTTCTTC
cdr3_aa: CSASYPVFYNEQFF

clone_size: NA
j_call: TRBJ2-3
v_call: TRBV10-3
d_call: NA
cdr3_nt: TGTGCCACCCAGGCAGGGGACGATACGCAGTATTTT
cdr3_aa: CATQAGDDTQYF

clone_size: NA
j_call: TRBJ1-2
v_call: TRBV7-2
d_call: NA
cdr3_nt: TGTGCCAGCAGCTTCAACACAGGGCAGGGTGGCTACACCTTC
cdr3_aa: CASSFNTGQGGYTF

clone_size: NA
j_call: TRBJ2-3
v_call: TRBV30
d_call: NA
cdr3_nt: TGTGCCTGGAGTGTAAGACTAAACACAGATACGCAGTATTTT
cdr3_aa: CAWSVRLNTDTQYF

clone_size: few
j_call: TRBJ2-1
v_call: TRBV5-1
d_call: NA
cdr3_nt: TGCGCCAGCAGCTTGGCCCCTCCGGACAATGAGCAGTTCTTC
cdr3_aa: CASSLAPPDNEQFF

clone_size: few
j_call: TRBJ1-1
v_call: TRBV5-4
d_call: NA
cdr3_nt: TGTGCCAGCAGCCTCTACGTCGGGGGGACTGAAGCTTTCTTT
cdr3_aa: CASSLYVGGTEAFF

clone_size: NA
j_call: TRBJ2-7
v_call: TRBV28
d_call: TRBD2
cdr3_nt: TGTGCCAGCAGTTTAGGAGGACTAGCGGGAGACTACGAGCAGTACTTC
cdr3_aa: CASSLGGLAGDYEQYF

clone_size: NA
j_call: TRBJ1-6
v_call: TRBV6-5
d_call: TRBD1
cdr3_nt: TGTGCCAGCAGTACCCGGCAGGGGGGTTCACCCCTCCACTTT
cdr3_aa: CASSTRQGGSPLHF

clone_size: few
j_call: TRBJ1-2
v_call: TRBV18
d_call: TRBD1
cdr3_nt: TGTGCCAGCTCATTTCCCGGGACAGGGACCTACTATGGCTACACCTTC
cdr3_aa: CASSFPGTGTYYGYTF

clone_size: NA
j_call: TRBJ1-5
v_call: TRBV5-1
d_call: NA
cdr3_nt: TGCGCCAGCAGCTTGTTCAGTAATCAGCCCCAGCATTTT
cdr3_aa: CASSLFSNQPQHF

clone_size: NA
j_call: TRBJ2-5
v_call: TRBV30
d_call: NA
cdr3_nt: TGTGCCTGGAGGGTAGTTAAAGAGACCCAGTACTTC
cdr3_aa: CAWRVVKETQYF

clone_size: NA
j_call: TRBJ2-3
v_call: TRBV18
d_call: TRBD2
cdr3_nt: TGTGCCAGCTCACGGACTAGCGGATCAACAGATACGCAGTATTTT
cdr3_aa: CASSRTSGSTDTQYF

clone_size: NA
j_call: TRBJ1-2
v_call: TRBV19
d_call: NA
cdr3_nt: TGTGCCAGTAGTGACAGCCTCTATGGCTACACCTTC
cdr3_aa: CASSDSLYGYTF

clone_size: NA
j_call: TRBJ1-5
v_call: TRBV11-1
d_call: NA
cdr3_nt: TGTGCCAGCAGCCCGCGGGACGCCAATCAGCCCCAGCATTTT
cdr3_aa: CASSPRDANQPQHF

clone_size: NA
j_call: TRBJ1-3
v_call: TRBV5-1
d_call: TRBD1
cdr3_nt: TGCGCCAGCAGCCCTCGGACAGGGGCTGGAAACACCATATATTTT
cdr3_aa: CASSPRTGAGNTIYF

clone_size: NA
j_call: TRBJ1-4
v_call: TRBV30
d_call: NA
cdr3_nt: TGTGCCTGGAAGTCAGTTAATGAAAAACTGTTTTTT
cdr3_aa: CAWKSVNEKLFF

clone_size: NA
j_call: TRBJ2-3
v_call: TRBV30
d_call: TRBD2
cdr3_nt: TGTGCCTGGAGTTATACTAGCGGCACAGATACGCAGTATTTT
cdr3_aa: CAWSYTSGTDTQYF

clone_size: NA
j_call: TRBJ2-1
v_call: TRBV5-1
d_call: NA
cdr3_nt: TGCGCCAGCAGCTTAATGGGCGGGTCTTCCTACAATGAGCAGTTCTTC
cdr3_aa: CASSLMGGSSYNEQFF

clone_size: NA
j_call: TRBJ2-2
v_call: TRBV7-3
d_call: TRBD2
cdr3_nt: TGTGCCAGCAGCTTAAAGGCTAGCGGGAGGGCCAACACCGGGGAGCTGTTTTTT
cdr3_aa: CASSLKASGRANTGELFF

clone_size: NA
j_call: TRBJ1-2
v_call: TRBV28
d_call: NA
cdr3_nt: TGTGCCAGCAGCTTATCCCCGGGGGGCTACACCTTC
cdr3_aa: CASSLSPGGYTF

clone_size: NA
j_call: TRBJ2-5
v_call: TRBV2
d_call: TRBD1
cdr3_nt: TGTGCCAGCAGTGACGCCGGGACAGAACGGGAGACCCAGTACTTC
cdr3_aa: CASSDAGTERETQYF

clone_size: NA
j_call: TRBJ1-6
v_call: TRBV11-2
d_call: NA
cdr3_nt: TGTGCCAGCAGCTTAGGACAGGCCGTACCCCTCCACTTT
cdr3_aa: CASSLGQAVPLHF

clone_size: NA
j_call: TRBJ1-2
v_call: TRBV6-5
d_call: TRBD1
cdr3_nt: TGTGCCAGCCGGGACAGCTCCACTTACTATGGCTACACCTTC
cdr3_aa: CASRDSSTYYGYTF

clone_size: NA
j_call: TRBJ1-2
v_call: TRBV27
d_call: TRBD1
cdr3_nt: TGTGCCAGCAGGCAACCGGGACAGGGGGATGGCTACACCTTC
cdr3_aa: CASRQPGQGDGYTF

clone_size: few
j_call: TRBJ2-2
v_call: TRBV19
d_call: NA
cdr3_nt: TGTGCCAGTACCTCGTTGAGGCGTAAGGATCATGCCGGGGAGCTGTTTTTT
cdr3_aa: CASTSLRRKDHAGELFF

clone_size: NA
j_call: TRBJ1-2
v_call: TRBV19
d_call: NA
cdr3_nt: TGTGCCACCCTTGACATTGGGGGCTACACCTTC
cdr3_aa: CATLDIGGYTF

clone_size: NA
j_call: TRBJ1-2
v_call: TRBV7-8
d_call: TRBD1
cdr3_nt: TGTGCCAGCAGCCCGTGGACAGGTACCAACTATGGCTACACCTTC
cdr3_aa: CASSPWTGTNYGYTF